These 13 T cell receptor beta chains came from one sample sequenced in a study of shared clonotypes between healthy human individuals. TCRdb keeps only in-frame clones here, not all; method: immunoSEQ multiplex PCR. In the table there are roughly 2.1 million clones, 90% to 95% of which are singletons. CD8 cells classed as naive were CD45RO-negative and positively selected for CCR7, excluding terminally differentiated effector memory CD45RA+ cells. Sequenced input: naive CD8+ T cells from PBMCs. Receptors originate from a man aged 18 to 29 in good health. Some clones in this sample may be carry-over from other donors' samples.

The V gene is TRBV28, the J gene TRBJ2-3; 9 nucleotides align to TRBD1. CDR1 is MDHEN and CDR2 is SYDVKM in the germline V gene. Trimming at V came to 7 bases and at J to 6 bases, leaving 11 bases not matched to a gene. This CDR3 has 15 residues. The CDR3 DNA is TGTGCCAGCAATTTGGGACAGGGTCTTGCGGATACGCAGTATTTT. Translation: CASNLGQGLADTQYF.

This clone occurred once. The gene calls are TRBV11-3 and TRBJ2-7; D gene unclear. The CDR3 spans 12 residues. Germline V gene lookup returns CDR1 SGHNT and CDR2 YENEEA. V dropped 3 bases and J dropped 7 bases, with 10 bases sitting between them. CDR3 sequence reads: CASSFPGEEQYF. The CDR3 DNA reads as TGTGCCAGCAGCTTCCCGGGCGAGGAGCAGTACTTC. Together with reference TRBV11-3 and TRBJ2-7, the CDR3 gives the full variable domain: EAGVVQSPRYKIIEKKQPVAFWCNPISGHNTLYWYLQNLGQGPELLIRYENEEAVDDSQLPKDRFSAERLKGVDSTLKIQPAELGDSAVYLCASSFPGEEQYFGPGTRLTVT.

This clone was seen only a few times. This chain connects TRBV28 to TRBJ1-4, with 7 bases fitting TRBD1. Per germline, CDR1 MDHEN and CDR2 SYDVKM. The V gene end was trimmed by 4 bases and the J gene end by 4 bases; junction bases not matched to a gene: 6. The CDR3 spans 15 residues. CDR3 nucleotide sequence: TGTGCCAGCAGTTCTCACAGGGGAAGTAATGAAAAACTGTTTTTT. Translating it yields CASSSHRGSNEKLFF.

This rearrangement joins TRBV14 to TRBJ2-7; the match to TRBD1 covers 9 bases. Looked up from germline, CDR1 is SGHDN and CDR2 is FVKESK. V was clipped by 4 bases and J by 5 bases; unmatched bases: 9. The CDR3 is 15 amino acids. In nucleotides, the CDR3 is TGTGCCAGCAGCCCCCGGGACAGGGCCCGAGACGAGCAGTACTTC. It yields the protein CASSPRDRARDEQYF.

The chain couples TRBV28 to TRBJ2-7; 10 positions match TRBD2. J gave up 4 bases and V 4 bases, and 7 bases lay outside the gene matches. The CDR3 has 15 amino acids. Germline loops: CDR1 MDHEN, CDR2 SYDVKM. The CDR3 sequence: CASSSGLARPYEQYF. As DNA, the CDR3 is TGTGCCAGCAGTTCGGGACTAGCGAGGCCATACGAGCAGTACTTC. The full variable domain, with the rest looked up from reference TRBV28 and TRBJ2-7, is DVKVTQSSRYLVKRTGEKVFLECVQDMDHENMFWYRQDPGLGLRLIYFSYDVKMKEKGDIPEGYSVSREKKERFSLILESASTNQTSMYLCASSSGLARPYEQYFGPGTRLTVT.

On this clone itself: The same CDR3 also results from other DNA sequences found in this sample. This chain uses TRBV29-1 with TRBJ1-2, with D possibly being TRBD1 (6 bases). The CDR3 spans 12 residues. Per the germline V gene, CDR1 is SQVTM and CDR2 is ANQGSEA. Trimming took off 5 bases at V and 7 bases at J, with 14 bases between the two ends. CDR3: CSVPQGAGGYTF. In DNA form, the CDR3 reads TGCAGCGTTCCACAGGGAGCGGGTGGCTACACCTTC.

The chain joins TRBV9 to TRBJ2-7; D unclear. The length of the CDR3 is 15 residues. CDR1 and CDR2 from the germline V gene are SGDLS and YYNGEE. Trimming cost V 0 bases and J 5 bases, with 15 bases left between them. CDR3 sequence reads: CASSVESRIIHEQYF. As DNA, the CDR3 is TGTGCCAGCAGCGTAGAATCTAGGATCATCCACGAGCAGTACTTC. The whole variable domain, filled in from reference TRBV9 and TRBJ2-7, reads DSGVTQTPKHLITATGQRVTLRCSPRSGDLSVYWYQQSLDQGLQFLIQYYNGEERAKGNILERFSAQQFPDLHSELNLSSLELGDSALYFCASSVESRIIHEQYFGPGTRLTVT.

The chain uses TRBV11-3 and TRBJ2-2; D remains unclear. The germline V and J ends were trimmed by 6 bases and 3 bases, with 8 bases remaining between them. The germline gives CDR1 SGHNT, CDR2 YENEEA. CDR3 size: 13 residues. This CDR3 is CASSFSDTGELFF. Here the CDR3 DNA reads TGTGCCAGCAGTTTTTCTGACACCGGGGAGCTGTTTTTT.

V is TRBV28 and J is TRBJ2-5; 9 positions match TRBD1. V was pared by 7 bases and J by 3 bases, with 9 bases of the junction left unmatched. Germline V gene sequence: CDR1 MDHEN, CDR2 SYDVKM. This CDR3 contains 15 residues. CDR3 nucleotides: TGTGCCAGCAACCAGGATGACAGGGGGGAAGAGACCCAGTACTTC. Translation gives CASNQDDRGEETQYF.

The genes are TRBV27 and TRBJ1-1, with unresolved D. The CDR3 covers 11 residues. V lost 5 bases to trimming and J lost 11 bases, with 12 bases between them. Looked up from germline, CDR1 is MNHEY and CDR2 is SMNVEV (reference sequence). The CDR3 nucleotides read TGTGCCAGCAGTCCCCCCTCGGGGGCTTTCTTT. This encodes CASSPPSGAFF.

The CDR3 region is CASRLAGGHSYNEQFF. In nucleotides, the CDR3 is TGTGCCAGCAGGCTAGCGGGAGGCCACTCCTACAATGAGCAGTTCTTC. This rearrangement joins TRBV2 to TRBJ2-1, with 11 bases that match TRBD2. Germline values: CDR1 SNHLY, CDR2 FYNNEI. With 6 bases clipped from V and 0 bases from J, the junction kept 4 bases outside the gene matches. The length of the CDR3 is 16 residues.

This sequence joins TRBV6-1 and TRBJ2-7; no clear D gene. In germline, CDR1 is MNHNS, CDR2 SASEGT. CDR3 size: 15 residues. With 2 bases removed from V and 0 bases from J, the gap between germline ends came to 11 bases. CDR3 protein: CASSERSQISYEQYF. The CDR3 DNA sequence: TGTGCCAGCAGTGAAAGGAGTCAGATCTCCTACGAGCAGTACTTC.

This chain links TRBV7-9 with TRBJ1-3, with a tentative D call TRBD1 (6 bases). The CDR3 runs to 14 residues. Germline lookup yields CDR1 SEHNR and CDR2 FQNEAQ (reference sequence). Trimming took off 5 bases at V and 5 bases at J, with 13 bases between the two ends. CDR3 in DNA: TGTGCCAGCAGCCCCCTCGACAGGAGAAACACCATATATTTT. It is translated as CASSPLDRRNTIYF.